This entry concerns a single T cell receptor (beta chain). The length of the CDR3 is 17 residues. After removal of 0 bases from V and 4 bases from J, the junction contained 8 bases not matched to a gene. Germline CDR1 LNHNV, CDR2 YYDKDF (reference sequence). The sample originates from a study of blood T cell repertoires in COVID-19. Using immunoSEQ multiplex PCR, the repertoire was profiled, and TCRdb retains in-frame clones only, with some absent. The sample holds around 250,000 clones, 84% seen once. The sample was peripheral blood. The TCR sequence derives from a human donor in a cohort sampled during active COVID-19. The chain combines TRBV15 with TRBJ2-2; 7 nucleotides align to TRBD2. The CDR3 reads CATSRDREGFVTGELFF. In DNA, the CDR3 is TGTGCCACCAGCAGAGATAGGGAGGGCTTCGTCACCGGGGAGCTGTTTTTT.